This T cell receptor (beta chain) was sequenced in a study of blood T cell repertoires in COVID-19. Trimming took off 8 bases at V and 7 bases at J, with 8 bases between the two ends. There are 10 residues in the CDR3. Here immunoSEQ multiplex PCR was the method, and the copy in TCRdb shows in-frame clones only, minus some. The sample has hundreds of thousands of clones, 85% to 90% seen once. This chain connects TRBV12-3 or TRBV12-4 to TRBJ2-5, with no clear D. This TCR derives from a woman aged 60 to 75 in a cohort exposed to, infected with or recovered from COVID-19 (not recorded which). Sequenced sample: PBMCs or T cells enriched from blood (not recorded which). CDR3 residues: CASARGTQYF. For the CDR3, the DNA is TGTGCCAGCGCCCGAGGGACCCAGTACTTC.